This T cell receptor beta chain was captured by sequencing in a study of T-cell memory formation after mild COVID-19. In the study overall: TCR clusters largely stayed donor specific.

A single record per CDR3 protein comes from TCRdb applying MiXCR to the 5' RACE reads. This table holds about 400,000 distinct CDR3 sequences, approximately 16% found once. The germline V gene encodes CDR1 SGHVS and CDR2 FQNEAQ. V lost 2 bases to trimming and J lost 3 bases, with 13 bases between them. The CDR3 is made up of 16 amino acids. This clonotype was counted only a few times. This clonotype was sampled from a man younger than 35 who had mild COVID-19 (a few samples of this study predate the infection). Cell type and time point are not known. The chain recombines TRBV7-8 with TRBJ2-2; maybe TRBD1 (6 bases). Sequences were obtained from PBMCs or a T cell subset sorted from them (not recorded which). The CDR3 spells CASSLSWGRDTGELFF. The DNA of the CDR3 is TGTGCCAGCAGCTTATCGTGGGGGCGAGACACCGGGGAGCTGTTTTTT.